These 18 T cell receptor beta chains came from one sample sequenced in a study of blood T cell repertoires in COVID-19. Method: immunoSEQ multiplex PCR; TCRdb's copy keeps in-frame clones and lacks some. The data contain 140,000 to 150,000 clones, nearly 90% of them singletons. The sequenced material came from peripheral blood. The receptors were sampled from an older man with acute or convalescent COVID-19.

J is TRBJ2-1 and V is TRBV5-4, with 10 nucleotides matching TRBD2. Germline-derived CDR1 and CDR2 are SGHNT and YYREEE (reference sequence). V gave up 1 base and J gave up 6 bases; unmatched junction bases: 4. The CDR3 covers 15 residues. DNA for the CDR3: TGTGCCAGCAGCTTGAGCGGGAGGGCCGTCAATGAGCAGTTCTTC. This codes for CASSLSGRAVNEQFF.

The chain combines TRBV18 with TRBJ2-5, with 11 bases lining up with TRBD2. After removal of 3 bases from V and 1 base from J, the junction contained 7 bases not matched to a gene. This CDR3 has 17 amino acids. Germline values: CDR1 KGHSH, CDR2 LQKENI. The CDR3 sequence is CASSPASGGPFQETQYF. The CDR3 nucleotides are TGTGCCAGCTCACCGGCTAGCGGGGGGCCTTTCCAAGAGACCCAGTACTTC.

V usage is TRBV28 and J usage is TRBJ2-7; the match to TRBD1 covers 7 bases. The CDR3 totals 14 residues. Germline trimming cut 6 bases from V and 2 bases from J; bases unmatched to any gene: 7. CDR1 is MDHEN and CDR2 is SYDVKM in the germline V gene. DNA of the CDR3: TGTGCCAGCAGAAAATTTGGGACAGCCTACGAGCAGTACTTC. It translates to CASRKFGTAYEQYF.

This chain joins TRBV2 and TRBJ1-5; no clear D. V gave up 4 bases and J gave up 3 bases, with 13 bases separating them. Per the germline V gene, CDR1 is SNHLY and CDR2 is FYNNEI. The CDR3 runs to 15 residues. For the CDR3, the DNA is TGTGCCAGCAGTGCTCGGAGGATGATCAATCAGCCCCAGCATTTT. As protein: CASSARRMINQPQHF.

The chain couples TRBV29-1 to TRBJ2-7; 11 nucleotides line up with TRBD2. The J segment lost 2 bases and the V segment lost 7 bases, leaving 4 bases of the junction unmatched. Germline values: CDR1 SQVTM, CDR2 ANQGSEA. The CDR3 sequence is 13 residues long. CDR3 protein: CSAGTSGAYEQYF. Here the CDR3 DNA reads TGCAGCGCCGGGACTAGCGGCGCCTACGAGCAGTACTTC.

V gene TRBV5-6 combines with J gene TRBJ2-7; 13 bases fit TRBD2. With V trimmed by 1 base and J by 6 bases, 7 bases remained unmatched. The CDR3 runs 16 residues. Germline CDR1 reads SGHDT; CDR2 reads YYEEEE. The CDR3 DNA reads TGTGCCAGCAGCTTGTATACTAGCGGGAGGGCCCTCGAGCAGTACTTC. Translation: CASSLYTSGRALEQYF.

This clone was seen only once. The chain recombines TRBV7-9 with TRBJ1-4; a weak D match, TRBD1 (6 bases). The CDR3 consists of 13 residues. V lost 6 bases to trimming and J lost 8 bases, with 13 bases between them. In germline, CDR1 is SEHNR, CDR2 FQNEAQ (reference sequence). The chain's CDR3 is CASRLATGEKLFF. The CDR3 DNA follows: TGTGCCAGCAGGCTGGCAACAGGGGAAAAACTGTTTTTT.

V and J are TRBV3-1 (or the pseudogene TRBV3-2) and TRBJ1-2; the match to TRBD1 covers 10 bases. The V gene end was trimmed by 4 bases and the J gene end by 5 bases; junction bases not matched to a gene: 19. From germline, CDR1 is LGHDT and CDR2 YNNKEL (reference sequence). The CDR3 totals 19 residues. The CDR3: CASSLFPPGQGQRRYGYTF. CDR3 DNA: TGTGCCAGCAGCCTCTTTCCCCCGGGACAGGGGCAACGAAGATATGGCTACACCTTC.

In its sample, this clone was seen once. The chain carries TRBV7-3 and TRBJ2-2; a possible D gene is TRBD1 (6 bases). The CDR3 contains 16 residues. Trimming stripped 5 bases from V and 7 bases from J, with 20 bases between. The germline V gene encodes CDR1 SGHTA and CDR2 FQGTGA. CDR3 sequence: CASSDRKAGEGGELFF. The CDR3, as DNA: TGTGCCAGCAGCGACAGGAAAGCAGGGGAAGGCGGGGAGCTGTTTTTT.

This clone occurred a few times. The chain employs TRBV6-6 and TRBJ1-2; weak D call: TRBD1 (6 bases). Trimming shortened V by 5 bases and J by 6 bases, and 19 bases separated the two germline ends. The germline V gene has CDR1 MNHNY and CDR2 SVGAGI (reference sequence). The CDR3 runs to 15 residues. CDR3 coding DNA: TGTGCCAGCAGTAACCAGGGGAGGGAAGGGGATGGCTACACCTTC. Translated, it gives CASSNQGREGDGYTF.

This chain uses TRBV7-3 with TRBJ2-3, with TRBD2 identical over 14 bases. The CDR3 consists of 18 residues. V was pared by 1 base and J by 4 bases, with 7 bases of the junction left unmatched. Germline-derived CDR1 and CDR2 are SGHTA and FQGTGA. This CDR3 is CASSLIGTSGRWSDTQYF. CDR3 coding DNA: TGTGCCAGCAGCTTAATAGGGACTAGCGGGAGATGGTCAGATACGCAGTATTTT.

The chain combines TRBV24-1 with TRBJ1-2, with D uncertain. The V gene lost 3 bases and the J gene lost 5 bases, with 6 bases spanning the gap. The germline CDR1 and CDR2 sequences are KGHDR and SFDVKD. The CDR3 loop spans 12 amino acids. The CDR3 DNA reads as TGTGCCACCAGTGATATAATTTATGGCTACACCTTC. Amino acids: CATSDIIYGYTF.

The chain joins TRBV28 to TRBJ2-1; 9 bases fit TRBD1. This CDR3 is 15 amino acids long. The germline gives CDR1 MDHEN, CDR2 SYDVKM. V lost 6 bases, J lost 8 bases, and 11 bases stayed unmatched. The CDR3 spells CASSIIQGATDEQFF. In DNA form, the CDR3 reads TGTGCCAGCAGCATAATACAGGGGGCTACGGATGAGCAGTTCTTC.

The chain recombines TRBV29-1 with TRBJ1-1; 7 nucleotides align to TRBD1. CDR3 length: 14 residues. V lost 0 bases and J lost 1; bases outside the gene matches: 2. In germline, CDR1 is SQVTM, CDR2 ANQGSEA. This CDR3 reads CSVEDQGGNTEAFF. The CDR3 nucleotides read TGCAGCGTTGAAGATCAGGGGGGGAACACTGAAGCTTTCTTT. Full variable domain (outside the CDR3, taken from reference TRBV29-1 and TRBJ1-1): SAVISQKPSRDICQRGTSLTIQCQVDSQVTMMFWYRQQPGQSLTLIATANQGSEATYESGFVIDKFPISRPNLTFSTLTVSNMSPEDSSIYLCSVEDQGGNTEAFFGQGTRLTVV.

The V gene is TRBV6-5, the J gene TRBJ2-7; 8 bases align to TRBD1. The length of the CDR3 is 15 residues. Trimming removed 5 bases from V and 3 bases from J; junction bases left unmatched: 9. Per the germline V gene, CDR1 is MNHEY and CDR2 is SVGAGI. CDR3 sequence (DNA): TGTGCCAGCAGTCCCGGACAGGGTATAAACTACGAGCAGTACTTC. Amino acids: CASSPGQGINYEQYF.

The chain joins TRBV9 to TRBJ1-2; D call uncertain. Between the trimmed V and J ends, which lost 0 bases and 8 bases, there was a span of 20 bases. The CDR3 contains 16 residues. CDR1 and CDR2 from the germline V gene are SGDLS and YYNGEE. CDR3 nucleotide sequence: TGTGCCAGCAGCGTAGAGTGGCCTCTGGGCATCAGGGGCTACACCTTC. Translation: CASSVEWPLGIRGYTF.

The gene calls are TRBV3-1 (or the pseudogene TRBV3-2) and TRBJ1-4; D is perhaps TRBD1 (6 bases). Per the germline V gene, CDR1 is LGHDT and CDR2 is YNNKEL (reference sequence). Trimming cost V 1 base and J 5 bases, with 8 bases left between them. The CDR3 is 14 residues long. CDR3 in DNA: TGTGCCAGCAGCCAAGGGACAGTGAATGAAAAACTGTTTTTT. It translates to CASSQGTVNEKLFF.

The gene calls are TRBV19 and TRBJ1-3; 10 bases match TRBD1. Trimming took 10 bases from V and 3 from J; bases not matched to a gene: 12. This CDR3 is built from 16 residues. CDR1 LNHDA and CDR2 SQIVND come from the germline V gene (reference sequence). The CDR3 region is CATNRGDRGRGNTIYF. CDR3 DNA: TGTGCCACCAACCGGGGGGACAGGGGCCGTGGAAACACCATATATTTT.